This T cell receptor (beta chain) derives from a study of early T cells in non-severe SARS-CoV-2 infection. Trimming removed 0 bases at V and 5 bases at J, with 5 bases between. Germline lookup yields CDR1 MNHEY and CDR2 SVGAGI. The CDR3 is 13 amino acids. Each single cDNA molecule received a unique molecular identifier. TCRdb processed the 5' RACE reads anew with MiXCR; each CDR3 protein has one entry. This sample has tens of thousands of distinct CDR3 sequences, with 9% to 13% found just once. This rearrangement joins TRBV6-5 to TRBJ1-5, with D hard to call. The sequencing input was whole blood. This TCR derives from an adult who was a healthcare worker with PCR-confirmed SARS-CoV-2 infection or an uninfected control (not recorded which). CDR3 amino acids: CASSYSPHQPQHF. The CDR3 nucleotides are TGTGCCAGCAGTTACTCCCCTCATCAGCCCCAGCATTTT.